The TCR beta chain described here comes from a study of shared clonotypes between healthy human individuals. The study, taken as a whole, reports: Larger estimated richness was generally seen in naive subsets than in memory subsets.

Naive CD8 isolation took CD45RO-negative cells positively selected for CCR7 and excluded terminally differentiated effector memory CD45RA+ cells. About this clone: Its antigen is as yet unknown.

Sequencing was at deep level. TCRdb's table, derived via immunoSEQ multiplex PCR, lists solely in-frame clones and lacks some. The sample yields approximately 740,000 clones, approximately 92% seen once. The CDR3 contains 15 residues. J was trimmed by 5 bases and V by 7 bases; bases with no gene match: 10. CDR1 is LNHDA, CDR2 SQIVND, per germline (reference sequence). The source material was naive CD8+ T cells sorted from blood. The TCR comes from a man younger than 45 in good health. This chain uses TRBV19 with TRBJ2-2; TRBD2 agrees at 7 bases. The CDR3 bases are TGTGCCAGTACCCAGTGGGGCGGGAGTACCGGGGAGCTGTTTTTT. Its translation: CASTQWGGSTGELFF.